This T cell receptor (beta chain) was sequenced during a study of cytomegalovirus exposure and HLA in healthy donors. Details on this clone: Its cognate antigen is unknown.

General observations from the study: It was assumed in the presence/absence analyses that sequencing depth was roughly uniform across donors.

The germline V gene has CDR1 SEHNR and CDR2 FQNEAQ (reference sequence). The ends lost 6 bases at V and 6 bases at J; junction bases unmatched: 7. The CDR3 has 13 residues. The PCR was carried out with 60 Vbeta primers and 13 Jbeta primers. Profiling relied on immunoSEQ multiplex PCR, and the TCRdb table lists in-frame clones only, not all of them. This sample contains 150,000 to 250,000 clones. This sequence joins TRBV7-9 and TRBJ2-7, with 8 bases fitting TRBD1. Sequencing input: PBMCs. The source of this sequence is a boy aged 5-17 years in good health and CMV-seronegative. The CDR3 bases are TGTGCCAGCAGGGGACAGGCCGAGGTCGAGCAGTACTTC. Its translation is CASRGQAEVEQYF. Complete variable domain (other parts from reference TRBV7-9 and TRBJ2-7): DTGVSQNPRHKITKRGQNVTFRCDPISEHNRLYWYRQTLGQGPEFLTYFQNEAQLEKSRLLSDRFSAERPKGSFSTLEIQRTEQGDSAMYLCASRGQAEVEQYFGPGTRLTVT.